The 24 T cell receptor beta chains below were found in one sample sequenced in a study of T cells in localized non-small cell lung cancer. The method was immunoSEQ multiplex PCR; TCRdb's version includes in-frame clones alone and lacks a portion of them. This sample carries some 5,100 clones, 28% of them seen once, and the ten largest clones take roughly 5%. The starting material was lung tumor tissue, obtained before any cancer treatment. The receptors here all came from a female donor aged 60 or older with stage I lung adenocarcinoma.

The chain links TRBV5-1 to TRBJ2-7; maybe TRBD1 (6 bases). This CDR3 has 14 residues. Germline loops: CDR1 SGHRS, CDR2 YFSETQ. The germline V and J ends were trimmed by 4 bases and 4 bases, with 15 bases remaining between them. CDR3 amino acids: CASSTSGQSYEQYF. The CDR3 region has the DNA TGCGCCAGCAGCACTTCAGGACAGTCTTACGAGCAGTACTTC.

The chain recombines TRBV30 with TRBJ2-1, with D possibly TRBD1 on 5 matching bases. CDR3 size: 14 residues. Per germline, CDR1 GTSNPN and CDR2 SVGIG (reference sequence). Between the trimmed V and J ends, which lost 3 bases and 9 bases, there was a span of 18 bases. The CDR3 DNA reads TGTGCCTGGAGATCCCGACACTCAGGGCCTGAGCAGTTCTTC. Protein product: CAWRSRHSGPEQFF. The full variable domain, its missing parts supplied by reference TRBV30 and TRBJ2-1, is SQTIHQWPATLVQPVGSPLSLECTVEGTSNPNLYWYRQAAGRGLQLLFYSVGIGQISSEVPQNLSASRPQDRQFILSSKKLLLSDSGFYLCAWRSRHSGPEQFFGPGTRLTVL.

The rearrangement joins TRBV19 to TRBJ1-5; TRBD1 might be the D (5 bases). The CDR3 is 16 amino acids. Germline V lookup: CDR1 LNHDA, CDR2 SQIVND (reference sequence). Trimming pared 5 bases from V and 5 bases from J, leaving 19 bases between. The CDR3 here is CASSSLGRDSYQPQHF. The DNA of the CDR3 is TGTGCCAGTAGTTCCCTTGGCCGAGACAGCTATCAGCCCCAGCATTTT.

This clone was counted a few times. The chain links TRBV9 to TRBJ1-1; 7 bases map to TRBD1. J gave up 11 bases and V 0 bases, and 7 bases lay outside the gene matches. The CDR3 covers 13 residues. CDR1 is SGDLS and CDR2 is YYNGEE in the germline V gene. CDR3 region: CASSVGGGDRAFF. The CDR3 bases are TGTGCCAGCAGCGTAGGAGGGGGCGATCGGGCTTTCTTT. The variable domain in full, completed from reference TRBV9 and TRBJ1-1, reads DSGVTQTPKHLITATGQRVTLRCSPRSGDLSVYWYQQSLDQGLQFLIQYYNGEERAKGNILERFSAQQFPDLHSELNLSSLELGDSALYFCASSVGGGDRAFFGQGTRLTVV.

This clone was observed a few times. V usage is TRBV18 and J usage is TRBJ1-1; D ambiguous. The CDR3 contains 16 residues. With 0 bases removed from V and 1 base from J, the gap between germline ends came to 12 bases. CDR1 is KGHSH and CDR2 is LQKENI in the germline V gene. The CDR3: CASSPPVARPNTEAFF. The CDR3 nucleotides are TGTGCCAGCTCACCACCGGTGGCCAGACCGAACACTGAAGCTTTCTTT.

The rearrangement links TRBV11-3 to TRBJ2-3, with D unresolved. The V gene lost 7 bases and the J gene lost 7 bases, with 21 bases spanning the gap. This CDR3 has 15 amino acids. CDR1 SGHNT and CDR2 YENEEA come from the germline V gene. The CDR3 protein is CASTPPVVGPYTQYF. For the CDR3, the DNA is TGTGCCAGCACCCCTCCCGTTGTCGGGCCGTATACGCAGTATTTT. Using reference TRBV11-3 and TRBJ2-3 for the parts outside the CDR3, the full variable domain is EAGVVQSPRYKIIEKKQPVAFWCNPISGHNTLYWYLQNLGQGPELLIRYENEEAVDDSQLPKDRFSAERLKGVDSTLKIQPAELGDSAVYLCASTPPVVGPYTQYFGPGTRLTVL.

This clone is medium-sized. The chain combines TRBV6-8 with TRBJ2-7; D gene unclear. CDR1 and CDR2 (germline): MNHGY, SAAAGT. The CDR3 runs to 13 residues. Trimming stripped 11 bases from V and 6 bases from J, with 20 bases between. The CDR3 DNA reads as TGTGCCGCGCGCCCCCTCACCTCCCGCGAGCAGTACTTC. Protein: CAARPLTSREQYF.

There are a few counts of this clone. V usage is TRBV9 and J usage is TRBJ1-5, with D tentatively TRBD1 (6 bases). CDR3 length: 14 residues. V was clipped by 5 bases and J by 6 bases, with 15 bases between them. CDR1 is SGDLS and CDR2 is YYNGEE in the germline V gene. The CDR3 sequence: CASSEVQGGQPQHF. DNA of the CDR3: TGTGCCAGCAGTGAGGTACAGGGAGGTCAGCCCCAGCATTTT.

In this sample, this clone is medium-sized. The rearrangement joins TRBV11-3 to TRBJ2-2; TRBD1 matches at 10 bases. Losses at the gene ends were 5 bases for V and 0 bases for J; bases not matched to a gene: 9. This CDR3 region has 18 residues. The germline V gene has CDR1 SGHNT and CDR2 YENEEA. This chain's CDR3 is CASSLKPGQGTNTGELFF. CDR3 coding DNA: TGTGCCAGCAGCCTGAAACCGGGACAGGGGACGAACACCGGGGAGCTGTTTTTT.

The sample holds a few counts of this clone. V is TRBV6-8 and J is TRBJ2-7; 9 bases match TRBD2. The CDR3 spans 15 residues. The germline V gene has CDR1 MNHGY and CDR2 SAAAGT. The V segment lost 6 bases and the J segment 4 bases; nucleotides outside the gene matches: 10. CDR3 coding DNA: TGTGCCAGCAGCTCTGGGACTAGCAGTGGGTACGAGCAGTACTTC. Its protein product is CASSSGTSSGYEQYF.

J is TRBJ2-7 and V is TRBV10-3, with D possibly matching TRBD2 (6 bases). Germline CDR1 is ENHRY and CDR2 is SYGVKD. V lost 6 bases and J lost 5, with 26 bases in between. The CDR3 contains 17 residues. Here the CDR3 reads CAISGDEGGKVRNEQYF. The DNA of the CDR3 is TGTGCCATCAGCGGGGATGAGGGCGGGAAAGTAAGGAACGAGCAGTACTTC.

This chain links TRBV25-1 with TRBJ2-3; D not certain. The CDR3 contains 12 residues. Per the germline V gene, CDR1 is MGHDK and CDR2 is SYGVNS. Trimming stripped 3 bases from V and 2 bases from J, with 3 bases between. CDR3 amino acids: CASSENTDTQYF. CDR3 coding DNA: TGTGCCAGCAGTGAGAACACAGATACGCAGTATTTT.

V and J are TRBV11-3 and TRBJ1-2, with D possibly TRBD1 on 5 matching bases. The germline V and J ends were trimmed by 1 base and 4 bases, with 13 bases remaining between them. The germline V gene has CDR1 SGHNT and CDR2 YENEEA. The CDR3 loop spans 15 amino acids. In DNA form, the CDR3 reads TGTGCCAGCAGCTTAGGCGGGGCAGCGGGCTATGGCTACACCTTC. It is translated as CASSLGGAAGYGYTF.

Only a few counts were recorded for this clone. The V gene is TRBV6-8, the J gene TRBJ2-7; 7 bases line up with TRBD2. The CDR3 covers 13 residues. The germline gives CDR1 MNHGY, CDR2 SAAAGT. V shed 6 bases, J shed 2 bases, and the junction held 4 bases outside the gene matches. CDR3 nucleotide sequence: TGTGCCAGCAGCTGGGGGGGAGCCTACGAGCAGTACTTC. Its protein is CASSWGGAYEQYF.

The rearrangement links TRBV6-1 to TRBJ1-3, with D possibly being TRBD1 (6 bases). Trimming removed 0 bases from V and 1 base from J, with 13 bases in between. Germline CDR1 reads MNHNS; CDR2 reads SASEGT. This CDR3 contains 17 residues. CDR3 in DNA: TGTGCCAGCAGTGAAGCTGGCCAGGGGAAATCTGGAAACACCATATATTTT. Protein: CASSEAGQGKSGNTIYF.

The J gene is TRBJ1-1, the V gene TRBV7-2; possibly TRBD1 for D (5 bases). V lost 2 bases and J 7 bases, leaving 11 bases between the germline ends. CDR1 SGHTA and CDR2 FQGNSA come from the germline V gene. The CDR3 length is 13 residues. CDR3 nucleotide sequence: TGTGCCAGCAGCTTACGGCCCGACAGTGAAGCTTTCTTT. This sequence encodes CASSLRPDSEAFF.

The sample holds a few counts of this clone. This chain uses TRBV6-8 with TRBJ1-6; D is perhaps TRBD1 (5 bases). Trimming stripped 10 bases from V and 0 bases from J, with 13 bases between. The CDR3 loop spans 15 amino acids. Germline loops: CDR1 MNHGY, CDR2 SAAAGT. The CDR3 nucleotides read TGTGCCATCAAAGCAGGGAGCTCCTATAATTCACCCCTCCACTTT. It yields the protein CAIKAGSSYNSPLHF.

This clone was found a few times. The genes are TRBV6-8 and TRBJ1-6, with D perhaps matching TRBD1 (5 bases). The CDR3 contains 15 residues. Germline V gene sequence: CDR1 MNHGY, CDR2 SAAAGT. V was trimmed by 5 bases and J by 3 bases, leaving 11 bases between them. The CDR3 bases are TGTGCCAGCAGTCGGGGGAAAGACTATAATTCACCCCTCCACTTT. Encoded protein: CASSRGKDYNSPLHF.

This clone has just a few counts. V and J are TRBV11-3 and TRBJ2-7, with 10 nucleotides matching TRBD1. The CDR3 is 17 residues long. After removal of 5 bases from V and 0 bases from J, the junction contained 10 bases not matched to a gene. The germline V gene has CDR1 SGHNT and CDR2 YENEEA. The CDR3 coding sequence is TGTGCCAGCAGCCCTATCGCCCGGGACAGGGGCTCCTACGAGCAGTACTTC. Residues: CASSPIARDRGSYEQYF.

The CDR3 DNA follows: TGTGCCAGCAGTGGGACAGGGGGCATTTGGTACGAGCAGTACTTC. Translated, it gives CASSGTGGIWYEQYF. The rearrangement joins TRBV28 to TRBJ2-7, with TRBD1 matching 12 bases. The CDR3 runs 15 residues. The V gene's germline CDR1 is MDHEN and CDR2 SYDVKM. J was trimmed by 4 bases and V by 5 bases; bases with no gene match: 6.

This clone was counted between two and nine times. The chain uses TRBV11-3 and TRBJ2-3, with D possibly matching TRBD2 (5 bases). V lost 3 bases and J lost 4, with 14 bases in between. Germline CDR1 and CDR2: SGHNT and YENEEA. The CDR3 contains 15 residues. CDR3 bases: TGTGCCAGCAGCTTCCCGACTACCCCCGCAGATACGCAGTATTTT. Encoded protein: CASSFPTTPADTQYF.

The chain joins TRBV1 to TRBJ2-6. TRBV1 is a recognized pseudogene. The CDR3 contains 17 residues. CDR3 DNA sequence: TGCGCCAGCAGCCAGGGGACGGGCAGCTCTGGGGCCAACGTCCTGACTTTC. Amino acids: CASSQGTGSSGANVLTF.

To note about this clone: The DNA contains a base that is ambiguous or unread; its residue becomes X. V usage is TRBV6-8 and J usage is TRBJ1-1, with D possibly being TRBD1 (5 bases). CDR1 MNHGY and CDR2 SAAAGT come from the germline V gene. The CDR3 has 15 amino acids. For the CDR3, the DNA is TGTRCCATCAGTCCCGGGACCCCCTACGAGACTGAAGCTTTCTTT. Its translation: CXISPGTPYETEAFF.

This CDR3 is CASSRGITEAFF. In DNA, the CDR3 is TGTGCCAGCTCGAGGGGGATTACTGAAGCTTTCTTT. The chain combines TRBV18 with TRBJ1-1, with a weak D call TRBD1 (6 bases). Germline CDR1 KGHSH, CDR2 LQKENI. V gave up 6 bases and J gave up 5 bases, with 10 bases separating them. This CDR3 region has 12 residues. The whole variable domain, remainder taken from reference TRBV18 and TRBJ1-1, is NAGVMQNPRHLVRRRGQEARLRCSPMKGHSHVYWYRQLPEEGLKFMVYLQKENIIDESGMPKERFSAEFPKEGPSILRIQQVVRGDSAAYFCASSRGITEAFFGQGTRLTVV.